Presented here are 9 T cell receptor beta chains from one specimen sequenced in a study of blood T cell repertoires in COVID-19. Generated by immunoSEQ multiplex PCR, the TCRdb table keeps only in-frame clones and is missing some. The table shows over 65,000 clones, with roughly 81% occurring only once. Source material: peripheral blood. All receptors derive from a human donor in a cohort sampled during active COVID-19.

J is TRBJ1-1 and V is TRBV5-6, with D possibly TRBD1 on 5 matching bases. CDR1 SGHDT and CDR2 YYEEEE come from the germline V gene. V lost 2 bases and J 1 base, leaving 12 bases between the germline ends. The CDR3 has 15 residues. DNA for the CDR3: TGTGCCAGCAGCTTCCAACAGGACCCGAACACTGAAGCTTTCTTT. Protein sequence: CASSFQQDPNTEAFF.

This rearrangement joins TRBV21-1 to TRBJ1-1; the table's D gene call, TRBD1, was not cross checked with the DNA. TRBV21-1 is a pseudogene segment. The CDR3 is 17 residues long. Written as DNA, the CDR3 is TGTGCCAGCAGCGCCTCACCGGGACAGGGGCTTAACACTGAAGCTTTCTTT. This encodes CASSASPGQGLNTEAFF.

The CDR3: CASSPPPGVDGYTF. CDR3 bases: TGTGCCAGCAGCCCTCCTCCGGGGGTGGATGGCTACACCTTC. The chain combines TRBV5-6 with TRBJ1-2; tentatively, D is TRBD1 (5 bases). V was cut by 4 bases and J by 6 bases, with 16 bases left in between. Germline V gene sequence: CDR1 SGHDT, CDR2 YYEEEE. The CDR3 totals 14 residues.

The gene calls are TRBV4-1 and TRBJ2-7; the D gene is possibly TRBD1 (6 bases). Germline V gene data show CDR1 as MGHRA and CDR2 as YSYEKL. CDR3 length: 15 residues. The V and J ends lost 4 bases and 2 bases respectively, with 15 bases between them. CDR3 nucleotides: TGCGCCAGCAGCCCCTCTTCGACAGGCCCCTACGAGCAGTACTTC. This codes for CASSPSSTGPYEQYF.

The V gene is TRBV2, the J gene TRBJ1-2; TRBD1 matches 9 bases. The CDR3 extends over 13 amino acids. Germline lookup yields CDR1 SNHLY and CDR2 FYNNEI. V dropped 4 bases and J dropped 13; count of bases not matched to a gene: 10. The CDR3 reads CASSGEDRGRFTF. The DNA of the CDR3 is TGTGCCAGCAGTGGGGAGGACAGGGGTAGATTCACCTTC.

CDR3 nucleotide sequence: TGTGCCAGCAGTATTCTCCGACTCCGGGACAGGGCAAACTATGGCTACACCTTC. Translation gives CASSILRLRDRANYGYTF. This rearrangement joins TRBV28 to TRBJ1-2; 9 bases are a match to TRBD1. Germline CDR1 reads MDHEN; CDR2 reads SYDVKM. The CDR3 contains 18 residues. V lost 5 bases, J lost 2 bases, and 15 bases stayed unmatched.

The rearrangement joins TRBV4-1 to TRBJ2-5; D not certain. The CDR3 consists of 12 residues. The V and J ends lost 3 bases and 5 bases respectively, with 7 bases between them. Per the germline V gene, CDR1 is MGHRA and CDR2 is YSYEKL. CDR3 nucleotide sequence: TGCGCCAGCAGCCACATCGGGGAGACCCAGTACTTC. Translation gives CASSHIGETQYF.

A few counts support this clone. The chain recombines TRBV28 with TRBJ1-4; D perhaps matches TRBD1 (6 bases). Trimming shortened V by 5 bases and J by 8 bases, and 15 bases separated the two germline ends. This CDR3 has 14 amino acids. Germline CDR1 and CDR2: MDHEN and SYDVKM. The DNA of the CDR3 is TGTGCCAGCAGTCCCACAGGGTTCTGGGAAAAACTGTTTTTT. This sequence encodes CASSPTGFWEKLFF.

The chain uses TRBV7-9 and TRBJ2-2; D uncertain. Germline lookup yields CDR1 SEHNR and CDR2 FQNEAQ (reference sequence). Trimming stripped 5 bases from V and 2 bases from J, with 6 bases between. The length of the CDR3 is 13 residues. In nucleotides, the CDR3 is TGTGCCAGCAGCGAAAGCAACACCGGGGAGCTGTTTTTT. Translated: CASSESNTGELFF.